Following are 13 T cell receptor beta chains from one sample sequenced in a study of T cell responses to AZD1222 COVID-19 vaccine. The protocol was immunoSEQ multiplex PCR, while the TCRdb copy is restricted to in-frame clones and leaves out a portion. This sample has 75,000 to 100,000 clones; 85% to 90% occur once, and the top ten carry less than 3.5%. Material: peripheral blood, obtained on day 0 of AZD1222 vaccination. The source of these receptors is an adult in good health.

The chain couples TRBV28 to TRBJ1-2, with no clear D. The CDR3 is 16 residues long. Per germline, CDR1 MDHEN and CDR2 SYDVKM. The V end lost 2 bases, the J end lost 3 bases, and 16 bases lay between the germline ends. CDR3: CASSLKGKGWDYGYTF. Written as DNA, the CDR3 is TGTGCCAGCAGTTTAAAAGGGAAAGGGTGGGACTATGGCTACACCTTC.

The chain employs TRBV15 and TRBJ2-1; tentative D call: TRBD1 (5 bases). CDR1 is LNHNV and CDR2 is YYDKDF in the germline V gene (reference sequence). With 0 bases removed from V and 1 base from J, the gap between germline ends came to 10 bases. CDR3 length: 16 residues. The CDR3 is CATSRERTPSYNEQFF. For the CDR3, the DNA is TGTGCCACCAGCAGAGAAAGGACACCTTCCTACAATGAGCAGTTCTTC.

As to this clone: A read error may produce the germline difference seen at one junction end. V usage is TRBV30 and J usage is TRBJ2-5; D may correspond to TRBD1 or TRBD2 (5 bases each). This CDR3 spans 13 amino acids. Looked up from germline, CDR1 is GTSNPN and CDR2 is SVGIG (reference sequence). The CDR3 loop is CACRAGTVSRWDF. The CDR3 DNA is TGTGCCTGCCGAGCCGGGACGGTGAGTCGTTGGGACTTC.

The chain links TRBV11-1 to TRBJ2-3; D is unresolved. Trimming removed 4 bases from V and 7 bases from J, with 9 bases in between. From germline, CDR1 is SGHAT and CDR2 FQDESV (reference sequence). This CDR3 is 12 amino acids long. The CDR3 loop is CASSSGLHTQYF. The CDR3 DNA reads as TGTGCCAGCAGCTCCGGTTTGCATACGCAGTATTTT.

The gene calls are TRBV2 and TRBJ1-5, with unresolved D. The CDR3 covers 14 residues. From germline, CDR1 is SNHLY and CDR2 FYNNEI. Trimming removed 3 bases from V and 3 bases from J, with 9 bases in between. This CDR3 reads CASSDSGNNQPQHF. In DNA, the CDR3 is TGTGCCAGCAGTGATTCGGGTAACAATCAGCCCCAGCATTTT.

The chain joins TRBV4-1 to TRBJ2-7; a weak D match, TRBD1 (7 bases). V lost 3 bases, J lost 2 bases, and 11 bases lay in between. The CDR3 spans 14 residues. CDR1 MGHRA and CDR2 YSYEKL come from the germline V gene. The CDR3 region has the DNA TGCGCCAGCAGCCACGCAGGGGGGACCTACGAGCAGTACTTC. It codes for CASSHAGGTYEQYF.

V gene TRBV19 combines with J gene TRBJ1-5; D might be TRBD1 (6 bases). Germline V lookup: CDR1 LNHDA, CDR2 SQIVND (reference sequence). Trimming took off 4 bases at V and 1 base at J, with 11 bases between the two ends. The CDR3 spans 15 residues. CDR3 residues: CASSTGTSSNQPQHF. CDR3 nucleotides: TGTGCCAGTAGTACCGGGACATCGAGCAATCAGCCCCAGCATTTT.

V is TRBV5-1 and J is TRBJ1-1; D gene ambiguous. The CDR3 has 14 residues. The germline V gene encodes CDR1 SGHRS and CDR2 YFSETQ. The V and J ends lost 2 bases and 0 bases respectively, with 8 bases between them. The CDR3 reads CASSFTSMNTEAFF. The CDR3, as DNA: TGCGCCAGCAGCTTTACCAGCATGAACACTGAAGCTTTCTTT.

This clone appeared a single time. The chain carries TRBV27 and TRBJ1-6; no firm D call. The germline V and J ends were trimmed by 5 bases and 7 bases, with 15 bases remaining between them. Germline CDR1 MNHEY, CDR2 SMNVEV (reference sequence). This CDR3 is built from 15 residues. This CDR3 is CASSPLTGLNSPLHF. CDR3 DNA: TGTGCCAGCAGTCCCCTAACCGGGCTCAATTCACCCCTCCACTTT.

The gene calls are TRBV5-1 and TRBJ1-3, with D hard to call. CDR3 length equals 16 residues. Deletions cut 3 bases from V and 0 bases from J, with 13 bases between. Germline CDR1 and CDR2: SGHRS and YFSETQ. CDR3 DNA: TGCGCCAGCAGCTCACTCCCGCTGACCTCTGGAAACACCATATATTTT. Its protein is CASSSLPLTSGNTIYF.

The chain uses TRBV3-1 (or the pseudogene TRBV3-2) and TRBJ2-2; 7 nucleotides match TRBD2. The CDR3 sequence is 15 residues long. The germline V gene encodes CDR1 LGHDT and CDR2 YNNKEL (reference sequence). V trimming: 1 base; J trimming: 5 bases; junction bases outside the gene matches: 4. The CDR3, as DNA: TGTGCCAGCAGCCAAGGGGGAGGGGTTACCGGGGAGCTGTTTTTT. Its translation: CASSQGGGVTGELFF.

This clone was found once. J is TRBJ1-5 and V is TRBV28; no definite D call. V was pared by 5 bases and J by 1 base, with 15 bases between. This CDR3 has 16 residues. Germline CDR1 is MDHEN and CDR2 is SYDVKM. The CDR3 is CASSPSLVWSNQPQHF. The CDR3 nucleotides read TGTGCCAGCAGTCCTTCATTGGTTTGGAGCAATCAGCCCCAGCATTTT.

The V gene is TRBV11-2, the J gene TRBJ1-5, with TRBD1 matching 7 bases. V gave up 0 bases and J gave up 1 base; unmatched junction bases: 6. Germline V CDR1 and CDR2: SGHAT, FQNNGV. The CDR3 covers 17 residues. Here the CDR3 reads CASSLDIVGGSNQPQHF. CDR3 nucleotide sequence: TGTGCCAGCAGCTTAGATATCGTAGGGGGCAGCAATCAGCCCCAGCATTTT.